This T cell receptor (beta chain) came from a study of human T cells and chemical hapten exposure. About the research overall: Patch tests applied 0.01% DPC to the upper back, read at 6 days.

Germline loops: CDR1 SGHRS, CDR2 YFSETQ. The germline V and J ends were trimmed by 3 bases and 3 bases, with 14 bases remaining between them. The CDR3 runs 15 residues. This clonotype appeared a few times. In TCRdb, the RACE reads were re-called with MiXCR into one record per CDR3 protein. This sample has some 200,000 distinct CDR3 sequences, with about 31% found just once. Described time point: pre-sensitization, week 0. Described treatment: therapeutic diphenylcyclopropenone sensitization with weekly scalp DPC. The sample consisted of whole blood, taken in connection with sensitization to the hapten diphenylcyclopropenone (DPC). The chain uses TRBV5-1 and TRBJ2-3; the D is unclear. This clonotype was obtained from a woman in her 30s with alopecia areata. Some clones in this sample may be carry-over from other donors' samples. The CDR3 here is CASSSTLPATDTQYF. CDR3 in DNA: TGCGCCAGCAGCTCGACACTCCCGGCGACAGATACGCAGTATTTT.